This TCR beta chain was sequenced during a study of blood T cell repertoires in COVID-19. Study as a whole: Both acute and convalescent COVID-19 samples were obtained from the United States, Italy and Spain. Sample material is recorded as cDNA or gDNA derived from T cells, B-cell-depleted T cells, or PBMCs.

The germline V and J ends were trimmed by 4 bases and 0 bases, with 7 bases remaining between them. The V gene's germline CDR1 is LGHNA and CDR2 YNFKEQ. The CDR3 is made up of 15 amino acids. In the original workflow: Amplified reference gene primers provided the basis for estimating nucleated cell counts. TCRdb's copy holds only in-frame clones and misses some; the assay was immunoSEQ multiplex PCR. The V and J calls and clone size are taken from that table; D and trimming were inferred from the DNA. The sample includes over 150,000 clones, 80% to 85% of them seen just once. Sequenced sample: peripheral blood. The V gene is TRBV4-2, the J gene TRBJ2-6; possible D gene TRBD2, 5 bases. This clonotype was obtained from a woman in her 40s with COVID-19, enrolled during active disease. The CDR3 DNA is TGTGCCAGCAGCCCTGGAGGCTCTGGGGCCAACGTCCTGACTTTC. It specifies CASSPGGSGANVLTF.